Following are 17 T cell receptor beta chains from one sample sequenced in a study of response to subunit inactivated influenza vaccine. TCRdb re-called the RT-PCR reads with MiXCR, one entry per CDR3 protein. The repertoire holds fewer than 700,000 distinct CDR3 sequences, with roughly 13% as singletons. The sequencing used PBMCs from blood, collected about 40 days after vaccination. Receptor source: a man aged 45-65 years who received an inactivated influenza vaccine.

In this sample, this clonotype turned up a few times. J is TRBJ2-3 and V is TRBV7-6; a weak D match, TRBD1 (6 bases). The V gene's germline CDR1 is SGHVS and CDR2 FNYEAQ. The CDR3 is 15 amino acids. The ends were cut back, 4 bases at V and 0 bases at J, with 11 bases in the middle. The chain's CDR3 is CASSSRQESTDTQYF. The CDR3 DNA is TGTGCCAGCAGCTCCCGACAGGAAAGCACAGATACGCAGTATTTT.

This clonotype was detected many times. V and J are TRBV5-6 and TRBJ2-7, with TRBD2 identical over 11 bases. CDR3 length: 14 residues. The J segment lost 2 bases and the V segment lost 10 bases, leaving 8 bases of the junction unmatched. Germline CDR1 reads SGHDT; CDR2 reads YYEEEE. DNA of the CDR3: TGTGCCTCACATGAGACTAGCGGGACCTACGAGCAGTACTTC. Its protein is CASHETSGTYEQYF.

This clonotype was observed many times. This chain connects TRBV29-1 to TRBJ2-2; no clear D gene. V was pared by 2 bases and J by 0 bases, with 10 bases between. The length of the CDR3 is 15 residues. In germline, CDR1 is SQVTM, CDR2 ANQGSEA. The DNA for the CDR3 is TGCAGCGTTGAATTGAATTGGTCGAACACCGGGGAGCTGTTTTTT. It encodes CSVELNWSNTGELFF.

This clonotype has more than one count but fewer than ten. The V and J genes are TRBV5-1 and TRBJ2-3; 9 bases align to TRBD1. This CDR3 has 17 amino acids. The junction had 5 bases not matched to a gene; V was cut back by 0 bases and J by 0 bases. The germline V gene has CDR1 SGHRS and CDR2 YFSETQ. Written as DNA, the CDR3 is TGCGCCAGCAGCTTGGGGGACAGGGAAAGTAGCACAGATACGCAGTATTTT. Translation gives CASSLGDRESSTDTQYF.

This chain connects TRBV3-1 to TRBJ2-1; D unresolved. The CDR3 covers 14 residues. Germline CDR1 and CDR2: LGHDT and YNNKEL (reference sequence). Trimming removed 3 bases from V and 6 bases from J, with 12 bases in between. CDR3 coding DNA: TGTGCCAGCAGCCATTTTAGTCCCAGCAATGAGCAGTTCTTC. Its translation: CASSHFSPSNEQFF.

This sequence joins TRBV10-1 and TRBJ1-2; the match to TRBD1 covers 7 bases. This CDR3 is built from 13 residues. Germline V CDR1 and CDR2: WNHNN, SYGVQD (reference sequence). The J segment lost 4 bases and the V segment lost 5 bases, leaving 4 bases of the junction unmatched. CDR3 in DNA: TGCGCCAGCAGTCCAGGGGGGTTCTATGGCTACACCTTC. Its translation: CASSPGGFYGYTF.

The chain's CDR3 is CASSLPSGSLGTGELFF. In nucleotides, the CDR3 is TGTGCCAGCAGCTTACCAAGCGGGAGTTTAGGCACCGGGGAGCTGTTTTTT. The chain couples TRBV7-9 to TRBJ2-2, with 8 bases fitting TRBD2. This CDR3 spans 17 amino acids. In germline, CDR1 is SEHNR, CDR2 FQNEAQ (reference sequence). Unmatched junction bases numbered 9, after V lost 2 bases and J lost 4 bases. The full variable domain, its missing parts supplied by reference TRBV7-9 and TRBJ2-2, is DTGVSQNPRHKITKRGQNVTFRCDPISEHNRLYWYRQTLGQGPEFLTYFQNEAQLEKSRLLSDRFSAERPKGSFSTLEIQRTEQGDSAMYLCASSLPSGSLGTGELFFGEGSRLTVL.

The rearrangement links TRBV24-1 to TRBJ2-5; D is undetermined. The CDR3 covers 12 residues. The V gene's germline CDR1 is KGHDR and CDR2 SFDVKD. Trimming left V 9 bases short and J 4 bases short, with 11 bases between. CDR3: CATGQVGETQYF. CDR3 bases: TGTGCCACCGGGCAAGTGGGAGAGACCCAGTACTTC.

Ten or more counts support this clonotype. The chain links TRBV6-1 to TRBJ1-5; D uncertain. From germline, CDR1 is MNHNS and CDR2 SASEGT. The CDR3 is 13 amino acids. Between the trimmed V and J ends, which lost 7 bases and 7 bases, there was a span of 14 bases. The CDR3 bases are TGTGCCAGCATCCTGATGGGAGGGCAGCCCCAGCATTTT. Protein product: CASILMGGQPQHF.

The sample holds many counts of this clonotype. The chain links TRBV28 to TRBJ2-5; D ambiguous. Trimming removed 8 bases from V and 1 base from J, with 8 bases in between. CDR1 and CDR2 (germline): MDHEN, SYDVKM. This CDR3 region has 12 residues. DNA for the CDR3: TGTGCCAGCTCTGAAGGCCAAGAGACCCAGTACTTC. This gives the protein CASSEGQETQYF. Variable domain in full (rest from reference TRBV28 and TRBJ2-5): DVKVTQSSRYLVKRTGEKVFLECVQDMDHENMFWYRQDPGLGLRLIYFSYDVKMKEKGDIPEGYSVSREKKERFSLILESASTNQTSMYLCASSEGQETQYFGPGTRLLVL.

This clonotype was detected ten times or more. V and J are TRBV6-2 or TRBV6-3 and TRBJ2-7; possible D gene TRBD2, 5 bases. This CDR3 has 11 residues. Per the germline V gene, CDR1 is MNHEY and CDR2 is SVGEGT. Trimming took off 6 bases at V and 6 bases at J, with 9 bases between the two ends. CDR3 sequence reads: CASRGEGEQYF. DNA for the CDR3: TGTGCCAGCAGGGGAGAAGGCGAGCAGTACTTC.

This clonotype was picked up a small number of times. V usage is TRBV5-1 and J usage is TRBJ2-3; 12 bases line up with TRBD2. The CDR3 is made up of 17 amino acids. V shed 0 bases, J shed 4 bases, and the junction held 6 bases outside the gene matches. CDR1 and CDR2 (germline): SGHRS, YFSETQ. The CDR3 sequence is CASSLAASGGASDTQYF. DNA for the CDR3: TGCGCCAGCAGCTTGGCGGCTAGCGGGGGGGCATCAGATACGCAGTATTTT.

There are a few counts of this clonotype. The rearrangement links TRBV11-3 to TRBJ2-5, with D possibly matching TRBD1 (6 bases). V gave up 1 base and J gave up 1 base, with 28 bases separating them. Germline CDR1 is SGHNT and CDR2 is YENEEA. CDR3 size: 21 residues. CDR3 coding DNA: TGTGCCAGCAGCTTAGTTCGGGCCGAGGTGACAGGAACCCAAACCCAAGAGACCCAGTACTTC. Amino acid sequence: CASSLVRAEVTGTQTQETQYF.

The chain joins TRBV4-3 to TRBJ2-1; TRBD2 matches 7 bases. The junction had 9 bases not matched to a gene; V was cut back by 1 base and J by 6 bases. The germline V gene encodes CDR1 LGHNA and CDR2 YSLEER. The CDR3 runs to 16 residues. DNA for the CDR3: TGCGCCAGCAGCCAAGTCTGGAGGACTAGTCCCAATGAGCAGTTCTTC. As protein: CASSQVWRTSPNEQFF.

This chain's CDR3 is CASSQVGGGVGYNEQFF. DNA for the CDR3: TGCGCCAGCAGCCAAGTAGGGGGGGGAGTAGGTTACAATGAGCAGTTCTTC. This chain joins TRBV4-3 and TRBJ2-1; TRBD2 is a possible D gene (7 bases). The germline V gene encodes CDR1 LGHNA and CDR2 YSLEER. This CDR3 has 17 residues. The ends were cut back, 1 base at V and 4 bases at J, with 17 bases in the middle.

The chain is built from TRBV24-1 and TRBJ2-3, with 10 bases lining up with TRBD1. The CDR3 runs to 13 residues. V lost 8 bases and J lost 3; bases outside the gene matches: 1. Looked up from germline, CDR1 is KGHDR and CDR2 is SFDVKD. The CDR3, as DNA: TGTGCCACCATGGACAGGGGGACAGATACGCAGTATTTT. Translation: CATMDRGTDTQYF.

This clonotype was seen more than once but under ten times. The rearrangement uses TRBV9 and TRBJ2-1; the match to TRBD1 covers 9 bases. CDR3 size: 15 residues. The V segment lost 0 bases and the J segment 12 bases; nucleotides outside the gene matches: 10. The germline CDR1 and CDR2 sequences are SGDLS and YYNGEE. CDR3 in amino acids: CASSVAAGQGLGQFF. The DNA of the CDR3 is TGTGCCAGCAGCGTAGCGGCGGGACAGGGCTTGGGGCAGTTCTTC.